The next 11 T cell receptor beta chains were all read from a single sample in a study of cytomegalovirus exposure and HLA in healthy donors. The PCR used 60 Vbeta and 13 Jbeta primers. Sequenced by immunoSEQ multiplex PCR; TCRdb stores in-frame clones only, minus some. Its clone listing holds under 200,000 clones. Material: PBMCs. Every receptor here comes from a woman between 18 and 29 years old in good health and CMV-seropositive.

This chain uses TRBV5-1 with TRBJ2-5, with 8 bases fitting TRBD2. CDR1 and CDR2 from the germline V gene are SGHRS and YFSETQ. This CDR3 has 16 residues. The junction had 8 bases not matched to a gene; V was cut back by 4 bases and J by 0 bases. The CDR3 sequence is CASSPAGRGDQETQYF. The CDR3 region has the DNA TGCGCCAGCAGCCCAGCAGGGCGGGGGGACCAAGAGACCCAGTACTTC.

The chain links TRBV19 to TRBJ2-3; D perhaps matches TRBD1 (5 bases). The V end was cut by 5 bases, the J end by 1 base, with 13 bases between. This CDR3 spans 15 amino acids. Germline CDR1 and CDR2: LNHDA and SQIVND (reference sequence). The CDR3 reads CASSPWTPGTDTQYF. The DNA of the CDR3 is TGTGCCAGTAGTCCTTGGACACCTGGCACAGATACGCAGTATTTT.

The V and J genes are TRBV19 and TRBJ2-5; weak D call: TRBD1 (6 bases). CDR1 and CDR2 from the germline V gene are LNHDA and SQIVND (reference sequence). Deletions cut 1 base from V and 4 bases from J, with 7 bases between. The CDR3 loop spans 13 amino acids. The CDR3, as DNA: TGTGCCAGTAGTATAGTAGGGGGAGAGACCCAGTACTTC. It specifies CASSIVGGETQYF.

The V and J genes are TRBV30 and TRBJ2-2; a possible D gene is TRBD2 (5 bases). V was trimmed by 4 bases and J by 5 bases, leaving 14 bases between them. The germline gives CDR1 GTSNPN, CDR2 SVGIG (reference sequence). The CDR3 loop spans 14 amino acids. Here the CDR3 DNA reads TGTGCCTGGAACCACCTGACGGGGACCGGGGAGCTGTTTTTT. Translation: CAWNHLTGTGELFF.

This chain connects TRBV2 to TRBJ2-5; possible D gene TRBD1, 6 bases. V lost 5 bases to trimming and J lost 1 base, with 11 bases between them. The germline V gene encodes CDR1 SNHLY and CDR2 FYNNEI. The CDR3 spans 14 residues. CDR3 amino acids: CASSKDRSQETQYF. The CDR3 DNA reads as TGTGCCAGCAGTAAAGACAGGAGCCAAGAGACCCAGTACTTC.

The chain couples TRBV27 to TRBJ2-7; 10 bases are shared with TRBD1. J was trimmed by 6 bases and V by 3 bases; bases with no gene match: 2. The CDR3 spans 13 residues. Looked up from germline, CDR1 is MNHEY and CDR2 is SMNVEV (reference sequence). Written as DNA, the CDR3 is TGTGCCAGCAGTTTCCGGGACAGGGGCGAGCAGTACTTC. It encodes CASSFRDRGEQYF.

The genes are TRBV9 and TRBJ1-1, with TRBD1 matching over 11 bases. J was trimmed by 10 bases and V by 0 bases; bases with no gene match: 11. CDR3 length: 16 residues. Germline V gene data show CDR1 as SGDLS and CDR2 as YYNGEE. The DNA for the CDR3 is TGTGCCAGCAGCGTAGATCTGGACAGGGGGCGCGATAGAGCTTTCTTT. Its translation: CASSVDLDRGRDRAFF.

The CDR3: CASSLEPGLADYNEQFF. CDR3 sequence (DNA): TGTGCCAGCAGCTTAGAGCCGGGACTAGCGGATTACAATGAGCAGTTCTTC. The chain carries TRBV7-2 and TRBJ2-1; 11 bases align to TRBD2. The germline V gene has CDR1 SGHTA and CDR2 FQGNSA. The junction had 6 bases not matched to a gene; V was cut back by 1 base and J by 4 bases. CDR3 size: 17 residues. Using reference TRBV7-2 and TRBJ2-1 for the parts outside the CDR3, the full variable domain is GAGVSQSPSNKVTEKGKDVELRCDPISGHTALYWYRQSLGQGLEFLIYFQGNSAPDKSGLPSDRFSAERTGGSVSTLTIQRTQQEDSAVYLCASSLEPGLADYNEQFFGPGTRLTVL.

The chain combines TRBV12-5 with TRBJ2-1; 7 bases are shared with TRBD1. The germline V gene has CDR1 LGHNT and CDR2 FRNRAP. The ends lost 2 bases at V and 5 bases at J; junction bases unmatched: 9. The CDR3 contains 16 residues. CDR3 region: CASGLRQGQTNNEQFF. The DNA for the CDR3 is TGTGCTAGTGGTTTGCGGCAGGGACAGACAAACAATGAGCAGTTCTTC. Filled out from reference TRBV12-5 and TRBJ2-1, the complete variable domain reads DARVTQTPRHKVTEMGQEVTMRCQPILGHNTVFWYRQTMMQGLELLAYFRNRAPLDDSGMPKDRFSAEMPDATLATLKIQPSEPRDSAVYFCASGLRQGQTNNEQFFGPGTRLTVL.

The J gene is TRBJ2-4, the V gene TRBV9; TRBD1 matches 8 bases. V lost 3 bases to trimming and J lost 3 bases; unmatched junction nucleotides: 14. This CDR3 has 18 residues. Germline values: CDR1 SGDLS, CDR2 YYNGEE. The CDR3 DNA follows: TGTGCCAGCAGCGCGACAGGGGACGATAGGTTTGGCAAAAACATTCAGTACTTC. Protein product: CASSATGDDRFGKNIQYF. Complete variable domain (other parts from reference TRBV9 and TRBJ2-4): DSGVTQTPKHLITATGQRVTLRCSPRSGDLSVYWYQQSLDQGLQFLIQYYNGEERAKGNILERFSAQQFPDLHSELNLSSLELGDSALYFCASSATGDDRFGKNIQYFGAGTRLSVL.

The chain combines TRBV11-2 with TRBJ1-2, with D unresolved. V was trimmed by 1 base and J by 0 bases, leaving 12 bases between them. There are 16 residues in the CDR3. Germline V gene sequence: CDR1 SGHAT, CDR2 FQNNGV. This CDR3 reads CASSLGIGVANYGYTF. CDR3 nucleotide sequence: TGTGCCAGCAGCTTAGGTATTGGAGTGGCTAACTATGGCTACACCTTC.